The present TCR beta chain was sequenced within a study of CD8 T cells in ankylosing spondylitis (TCRdb year 2017). Some background on the complete study: T cell receptor beta repertoires were profiled in healthy donors and ankylosing spondylitis patients so that disease-linked TCR variants could be found. The full study cohort was made up of about 24 ankylosing spondylitis patients and around 100 healthy donors. Samples of peripheral blood were taken, and for ankylosing spondylitis patients, synovial fluid was collected as well. Broader findings and caveats from the paper: Some motif variants had previously been reported in the synovial fluid and blood of reactive arthritis patients, which suggests shared mechanisms of disease initiation. The disease-linked clones had a CD8+ phenotype and were found at relatively low frequencies in peripheral blood. The disease-linked clones were reported to be significantly enriched in matched synovial fluid samples from ankylosing spondylitis patients. Blood from ankylosing spondylitis patients appeared to be characterized by a TCR beta motif composed of 7 to 9 highly homologous amino acid variants.

Reading the germline V gene gives CDR1 SQVTM and CDR2 ANQGSEA. Trimming costs V 6 bases and J 1 base, and their ends lie 9 bases apart. Its CDR3 holds 12 amino acids, cysteine through phenylalanine. This entry keeps only the CDR3 DNA: 36 bases, framed from base 1. In this sample, this clonotype turned up many times. This clone's antigen is unknown. No much larger clone is present one base from it, and per-base qualities are unavailable. Reads for this sample came from an Illumina HiSeq 2500. Quantitative 5'-RACE with molecular barcodes was the method used to prepare the TCR beta libraries. Under the source paper's analysis protocol: To identify disease-linked TCR variants, a new computational method was used, one built on a probabilistic model of VDJ rearrangement. The public reads were reprocessed in TCRdb via fastp at Q25 and MiXCR, keeping in-frame beta chains. One record per CDR3 amino acid sequence lists the most common genes and DNA. None of the V and J calls come from the authors' own analysis; TCRdb made them. The sample table records 200,000 to 250,000 distinct CDR3 sequences; 7% to 8% of these occur just once. Of the sample, over 12% is held by the ten largest clones.

Sequencing was done on a sample of blood, either unsorted or a sorted T cell fraction (not recorded which). The sequence derives from a male donor with ankylosing spondylitis. The chain is made from TRBV29-1 and TRBJ1-1; no D segment can be confidently identified. At the DNA level, the sequence is TGCAGCGTCGGAATGGGGAACACTGAAGCTTTCTTT. The translation is CSVGMGNTEAFF. With the portions outside the CDR3 filled from the reference TRBV29-1 and TRBJ1-1 genes, the complete variable region becomes SAVISQKPSRDICQRGTSLTIQCQVDSQVTMMFWYRQQPGQSLTLIATANQGSEATYESGFVIDKFPISRPNLTFSTLTVSNMSPEDSSIYLCSVGMGNTEAFFGQGTRLTVV.